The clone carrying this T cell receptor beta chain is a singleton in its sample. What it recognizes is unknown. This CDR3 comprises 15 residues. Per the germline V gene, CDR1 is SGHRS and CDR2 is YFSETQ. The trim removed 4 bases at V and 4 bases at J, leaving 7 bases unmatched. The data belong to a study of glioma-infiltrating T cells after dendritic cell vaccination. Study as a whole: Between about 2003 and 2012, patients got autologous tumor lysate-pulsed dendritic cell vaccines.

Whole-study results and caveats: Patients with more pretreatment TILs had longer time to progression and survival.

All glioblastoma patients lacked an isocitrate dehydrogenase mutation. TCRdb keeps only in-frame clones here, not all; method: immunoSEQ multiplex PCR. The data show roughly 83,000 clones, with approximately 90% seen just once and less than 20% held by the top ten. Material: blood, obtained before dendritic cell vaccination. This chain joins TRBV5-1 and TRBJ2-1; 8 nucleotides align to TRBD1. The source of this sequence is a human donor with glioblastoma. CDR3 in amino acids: CASSDPGGGYNEQFF. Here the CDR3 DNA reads TGCGCCAGCAGCGATCCAGGGGGCGGGTACAATGAGCAGTTCTTC.